Shown below are 16 T cell receptor beta chains from a single sample sequenced in a study of T cells in Graves' hyperthyroidism and ophthalmopathy. Using RNA transcripts as the source, TCR beta CDR3 regions were amplified. A set of HTBI primers served as the primers for a first-round RT-PCR of the TCR CDR3. From the multiplex PCR reads, TCRdb called clonotypes with MiXCR, one entry per CDR3 protein. The table records approximately 220,000 distinct CDR3 sequences, 15% to 20% of them present only once. Sequencing input: blood. These receptor sequences come from a middle-aged man with Graves' hyperthyroidism.

This clonotype was observed at least ten times. The chain has TRBV6-6 and TRBJ1-1, with D possibly being TRBD1 (6 bases). The CDR3 length is 16 residues. Trimming took 0 bases from V and 3 from J, leaving 14 bases between them. In germline, CDR1 is MNHNY, CDR2 SVGAGI (reference sequence). The CDR3 sequence: CASSYSTWTDHTEAFF. In DNA form, the CDR3 reads TGTGCCAGCAGTTACTCGACCTGGACAGATCACACTGAAGCTTTCTTT.

This clonotype was seen many times. The chain employs TRBV5-1 and TRBJ2-7; D is unclear. The germline V gene encodes CDR1 SGHRS and CDR2 YFSETQ. The CDR3 runs 13 residues. V was clipped by 3 bases and J by 5 bases, with 12 bases between them. The CDR3 region is CASSYRQPDEQYF. CDR3 DNA: TGCGCCAGCAGCTACCGGCAGCCGGACGAGCAGTACTTC.

Here the CDR3 DNA reads TGCGCCAGCAGCTCATCGGGACCGAAGTATAATTCACCCCTCCACTTT. Translated, it gives CASSSSGPKYNSPLHF. The chain carries TRBV5-1 and TRBJ1-6, with a tentative D call TRBD1 (5 bases). V lost 3 bases to trimming and J lost 4 bases, with 14 bases between them. Germline V gene data show CDR1 as SGHRS and CDR2 as YFSETQ. The CDR3 loop spans 16 amino acids. Full variable domain (missing parts from reference TRBV5-1 and TRBJ1-6): KAGVTQTPRYLIKTRGQQVTLSCSPISGHRSVSWYQQTPGQGLQFLFEYFSETQRNKGNFPGRFSGRQFSNSRSEMNVSTLELGDSALYLCASSSSGPKYNSPLHFGNGTRLTVT.

V usage is TRBV13 and J usage is TRBJ1-2, with TRBD1 matching over 8 bases. J was trimmed by 8 bases and V by 6 bases; bases with no gene match: 14. Germline CDR1 and CDR2: PRHDT and FYEKMQ (reference sequence). The CDR3 runs to 15 residues. CDR3 loop: CASSYDRGAKEGYTF. In DNA form, the CDR3 reads TGTGCCAGCAGTTATGACAGGGGCGCTAAAGAGGGCTACACCTTC.

In its sample, this clonotype was seen many times. The chain uses TRBV12-3 or TRBV12-4 and TRBJ2-4; tentative D call: TRBD1 (5 bases). This CDR3 spans 19 amino acids. V gave up 5 bases and J gave up 0 bases, with 23 bases separating them. As DNA, the CDR3 is TGTGCCAGCAGTGGCTCCGGCAGGGCGCTACGGATAGCCAAAAACATTCAGTACTTC. Its translation: CASSGSGRALRIAKNIQYF.

This clonotype was found many times. The V call is TRBV7-2, the J call TRBJ2-5, with TRBD2 matching 11 bases. With 2 bases clipped from V and 5 bases from J, the junction kept 13 bases outside the gene matches. The CDR3 covers 18 residues. Germline V gene sequence: CDR1 SGHTA, CDR2 FQGNSA. In nucleotides, the CDR3 is TGTGCCAGCAGCTTAAGACTAGCGGGGCCCACGGGGGGGGAGACCCAGTACTTC. As protein: CASSLRLAGPTGGETQYF.

This chain links TRBV5-6 with TRBJ1-1; 9 nucleotides align to TRBD1. With 2 bases clipped from V and 6 bases from J, the junction kept 5 bases outside the gene matches. Germline CDR1 is SGHDT and CDR2 is YYEEEE. The CDR3 runs to 14 residues. The CDR3 spells CASSFAGQGSEAFF. The CDR3 DNA is TGTGCCAGCAGCTTTGCGGGACAGGGTTCTGAAGCTTTCTTT.

The genes are TRBV7-9 and TRBJ2-1; tentatively, D is TRBD2 (7 bases). This CDR3 region has 14 residues. Germline CDR1 SEHNR, CDR2 FQNEAQ (reference sequence). V was pared by 4 bases and J by 8 bases, with 15 bases between. The CDR3 reads CASSYGGGGYEQFF. CDR3 coding DNA: TGTGCCAGCAGCTATGGGGGCGGGGGTTATGAGCAGTTCTTC.

This chain's CDR3 is CASSALTSGGGETQYF. CDR3 nucleotide sequence: TGTGCCAGCAGTGCTCTGACTAGCGGGGGCGGGGAGACCCAGTACTTC. The rearrangement joins TRBV2 to TRBJ2-5, with 12 bases lining up with TRBD2. Germline CDR1 SNHLY, CDR2 FYNNEI. The CDR3 has 16 amino acids. Unmatched junction bases numbered 8, after V lost 4 bases and J lost 5 bases.

This clonotype was counted at least ten times. The V call is TRBV2, the J call TRBJ2-2; TRBD2 matches 7 bases. Germline CDR1 and CDR2: SNHLY and FYNNEI. The CDR3 runs 14 residues. Losses at the gene ends were 7 bases for V and 5 bases for J; bases not matched to a gene: 7. The CDR3 here is CASIGASGTGELFF. The CDR3 DNA is TGTGCCAGCATTGGTGCTAGCGGAACCGGGGAGCTGTTTTTT.

This clonotype was recorded many times. This rearrangement joins TRBV20-1 to TRBJ2-3; 8 bases are shared with TRBD1. The CDR3 consists of 13 residues. CDR1 and CDR2 (germline): DFQATT, SNEGSKA (reference sequence). As DNA, the CDR3 is TGCGCATCCCGGGACAGGACCACAGATACGCAGTATTTT. It specifies CASRDRTTDTQYF.

There are many counts of this clonotype. V is TRBV7-8 and J is TRBJ1-3; a possible D gene is TRBD1 (5 bases). The length of the CDR3 is 14 residues. The V and J ends lost 5 bases and 2 bases respectively, with 10 bases between them. Germline values: CDR1 SGHVS, CDR2 FQNEAQ. The CDR3 loop is CASSPGLTGNTIYF. CDR3 sequence (DNA): TGTGCCAGCAGCCCGGGACTCACTGGAAACACCATATATTTT.

This chain connects TRBV7-6 to TRBJ1-1, with TRBD1 as a possible D gene (5 bases). The V end was cut by 3 bases, the J end by 1 base, with 12 bases between. This CDR3 spans 15 amino acids. Germline V gives CDR1 SGHVS, CDR2 FNYEAQ. This chain's CDR3 is CASSFPWGTNTEAFF. CDR3 DNA sequence: TGTGCCAGCAGCTTTCCTTGGGGCACGAACACTGAAGCTTTCTTT.

This clonotype occurred a few times. The rearrangement uses TRBV4-3 and TRBJ1-1, with a tentative D call TRBD1 (6 bases). From germline, CDR1 is LGHNA and CDR2 YSLEER. The CDR3 sequence is 16 residues long. Trimming removed 0 bases from V and 3 bases from J, with 14 bases in between. CDR3: CASSQEQGGTYTEAFF. DNA for the CDR3: TGCGCCAGCAGCCAAGAACAAGGGGGGACGTACACTGAAGCTTTCTTT.

This clonotype was seen more than once but under ten times. Since a much larger clone is just one base distant, this may be a read error. The V and J genes are TRBV5-6 and TRBJ2-5; no definite D call. The CDR3 runs 11 residues. V gave up 2 bases and J gave up 5 bases, with 4 bases separating them. The V gene's germline CDR1 is SGHDT and CDR2 YYEEEE. CDR3 DNA: TGTGCCAGCAGCTTAATCGAGACCCAGTACTTC. It is translated as CASSLIETQYF.

The rearrangement links TRBV14 to TRBJ1-1; D gene unclear. Germline V gene lookup returns CDR1 SGHDN and CDR2 FVKESK. The CDR3 contains 15 residues. Trimming cost V 0 bases and J 0 bases, with 8 bases left between them. The CDR3 sequence: CASSQETYMNTEAFF. CDR3 nucleotides: TGTGCCAGCAGCCAAGAGACTTACATGAACACTGAAGCTTTCTTT.